This T cell receptor beta chain was recovered during a study of OX40 agonist ivuxolimab in advanced cancers. Turning to the study itself: Dosing consisted of intravenous ivuxolimab at 0.01 to 10 mg/kg every 2 weeks.

This table comes from immunoSEQ multiplex PCR, and its TCRdb copy is limited to in-frame clones, with some not included. The data show around 17,000 clones, around 83% seen once. Exclusion applied to patients with autoimmune disease history or systemic immunosuppression. Patients had blood sampled at baseline and again on cycle 4 day 1 and cycle 7 day 1. General study findings and limits: Doses of 0.1 to 3.0 mg/kg were accompanied by clonal expansion of CD4+ and CD8+ blood T cells by week 6.

Points on this clone: Its antigen is not known.

Germline CDR1 SEHNR, CDR2 FQNEAQ (reference sequence). The CDR3 runs 13 residues. V lost 6 bases to trimming and J lost 6 bases; unmatched junction nucleotides: 3. The input for sequencing was CD4+ or CD8+ T cells sorted from blood, taken in a trial of the OX40 agonist ivuxolimab. The source is an adult with an advanced solid tumor such as melanoma, head and neck, liver or kidney cancer. The chain uses TRBV7-9 and TRBJ2-2; 8 bases are a match to TRBD1. This chain's CDR3 is CASRDRAAGELFF. The CDR3 DNA reads TGTGCCAGCAGGGACAGGGCGGCCGGGGAGCTGTTTTTT. The whole variable domain, remainder taken from reference TRBV7-9 and TRBJ2-2, is DTGVSQNPRHKITKRGQNVTFRCDPISEHNRLYWYRQTLGQGPEFLTYFQNEAQLEKSRLLSDRFSAERPKGSFSTLEIQRTEQGDSAMYLCASRDRAAGELFFGEGSRLTVL.